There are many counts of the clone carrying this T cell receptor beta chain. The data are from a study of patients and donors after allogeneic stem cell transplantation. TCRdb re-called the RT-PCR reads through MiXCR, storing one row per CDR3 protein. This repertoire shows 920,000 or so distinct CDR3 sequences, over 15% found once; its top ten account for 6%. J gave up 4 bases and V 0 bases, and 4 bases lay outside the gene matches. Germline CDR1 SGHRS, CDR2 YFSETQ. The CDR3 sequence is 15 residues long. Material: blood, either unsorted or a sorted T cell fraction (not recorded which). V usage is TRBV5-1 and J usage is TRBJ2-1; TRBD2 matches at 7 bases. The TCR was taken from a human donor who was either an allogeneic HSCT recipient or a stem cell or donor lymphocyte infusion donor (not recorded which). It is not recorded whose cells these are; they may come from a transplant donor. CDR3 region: CASSLGDYPYNEQFF. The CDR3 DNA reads TGCGCCAGCAGCTTGGGGGACTACCCTTACAATGAGCAGTTCTTC.